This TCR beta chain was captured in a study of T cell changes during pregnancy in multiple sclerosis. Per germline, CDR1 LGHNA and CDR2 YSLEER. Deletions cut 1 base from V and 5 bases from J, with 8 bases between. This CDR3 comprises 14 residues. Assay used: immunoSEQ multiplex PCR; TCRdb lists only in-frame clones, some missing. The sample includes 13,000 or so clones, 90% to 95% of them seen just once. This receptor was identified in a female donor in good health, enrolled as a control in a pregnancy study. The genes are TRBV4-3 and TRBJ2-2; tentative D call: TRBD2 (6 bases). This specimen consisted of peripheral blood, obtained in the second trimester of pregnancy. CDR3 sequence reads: CASSQVGRTGELFF. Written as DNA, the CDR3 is TGCGCCAGCAGCCAAGTCGGGAGAACCGGGGAGCTGTTTTTT.